The 8 T cell receptor beta chains below were found in one sample sequenced in a study of blood T cell repertoires in COVID-19. Using immunoSEQ multiplex PCR, the repertoire was profiled, and TCRdb retains in-frame clones only, with some absent. The top ten clones hold approximately 8% of a sample with 90,000 to 130,000 clones, 72% of them seen once. The sequenced sample consisted of peripheral blood. The source of these receptors is a woman aged 60-75 years with acute or convalescent COVID-19.

The V and J genes are TRBV6-2 or TRBV6-3 and TRBJ2-7; possible D gene TRBD1, 5 bases. CDR3 length: 13 residues. Germline-derived CDR1 and CDR2 are MNHEY and SVGEGT. Trimming pared 6 bases from V and 3 bases from J, leaving 12 bases between. This chain's CDR3 is CASSPQGFYEQYF. The CDR3 bases are TGTGCCAGCAGCCCCCAGGGTTTCTACGAGCAGTACTTC.

The chain combines TRBV12-3 or TRBV12-4 with TRBJ1-2; tentative D call: TRBD1 (6 bases). V dropped 6 bases and J dropped 6 bases, with 11 bases sitting between them. The CDR3 contains 12 residues. The CDR3 here is CASRSDSHGYTF. CDR3 bases: TGTGCCAGCAGATCGGACAGCCATGGCTACACCTTC.

The chain recombines TRBV30 with TRBJ1-1, with D possibly being TRBD1 (6 bases). The germline CDR1 and CDR2 sequences are GTSNPN and SVGIG (reference sequence). Trimming stripped 4 bases from V and 4 bases from J, with 10 bases between. The length of the CDR3 is 12 residues. CDR3 DNA sequence: TGTGCCTGGAACAGGGTTGGCACTGAAGCTTTCTTT. It yields the protein CAWNRVGTEAFF.

As DNA, the CDR3 is TGTGCCAGCAGCTCACAGGCGAACACTGAAGCTTTCTTT. Encoded protein: CASSSQANTEAFF. The rearrangement uses TRBV7-2 and TRBJ1-1, with D perhaps matching TRBD1 (5 bases). CDR3 length: 13 residues. CDR1 is SGHTA and CDR2 is FQGNSA in the germline V gene. Trimming took off 4 bases at V and 1 base at J, with 7 bases between the two ends.

This clone occurred once. V is TRBV2 and J is TRBJ1-2; 9 bases agree with TRBD1. This CDR3 has 14 residues. CDR1 and CDR2 (germline): SNHLY, FYNNEI. V trimming: 7 bases; J trimming: 2 bases; junction bases outside the gene matches: 5. CDR3 nucleotides: TGTGCCAGCAATTCCGGGACAGGGAACTATGGCTACACCTTC. Translation gives CASNSGTGNYGYTF.

The rearrangement links TRBV7-2 to TRBJ2-3; 9 positions agree with TRBD2. This CDR3 contains 16 residues. Trimming at V came to 4 bases and at J to 5 bases, leaving 10 bases not matched to a gene. The germline V gene encodes CDR1 SGHTA and CDR2 FQGNSA. In nucleotides, the CDR3 is TGTGCCAGCAGCTCCCGGGCAGCGGGGGGTCGAGATACGCAGTATTTT. As protein: CASSSRAAGGRDTQYF. The whole variable domain, remainder taken from reference TRBV7-2 and TRBJ2-3, is GAGVSQSPSNKVTEKGKDVELRCDPISGHTALYWYRQSLGQGLEFLIYFQGNSAPDKSGLPSDRFSAERTGGSVSTLTIQRTQQEDSAVYLCASSSRAAGGRDTQYFGPGTRLTVL.

The V and J genes are TRBV12-3 or TRBV12-4 and TRBJ2-3; 9 bases are a match to TRBD1. The CDR3 has 13 residues. V gave up 8 bases and J gave up 4 bases; unmatched junction bases: 4. This CDR3 reads CASGDRVPDTQYF. CDR3 nucleotides: TGTGCCAGCGGGGACAGGGTGCCAGATACGCAGTATTTT.

Comments on this clone: The sample has other DNA sequences that encode this CDR3 too. The CDR3 region has the DNA TGTGCCAGCAGTTTAGGACAGGGTCCCGAGCAGTACTTC. Translation: CASSLGQGPEQYF. This chain joins TRBV12-3 or TRBV12-4 and TRBJ2-7; 7 bases align to TRBD1. Trimming at V came to 1 base and at J to 6 bases, leaving 3 bases not matched to a gene. CDR3 size: 13 residues.